This paragraph reports one T cell receptor (beta chain). The germline CDR1 and CDR2 sequences are MGHRA and YSYEKL. Between the trimmed V and J ends, which lost 0 bases and 3 bases, there was a span of 8 bases. There are 15 residues in the CDR3. The data are from a study of blood T cell repertoires in COVID-19. Study information: COVID-19 samples, acute and convalescent, were from the United States, Italy and Spain. Sample material is recorded as cDNA or gDNA derived from T cells, B-cell-depleted T cells, or PBMCs.

In the study's own analysis: Reference gene primers were amplified, and this amplification served to estimate nucleated cell counts. Only in-frame clones appear in the TCRdb table, and some are missing; sequencing was by immunoSEQ multiplex PCR. That table is the source of V, J and clone size, and D and trimming were worked out from the DNA. Here the sample spans 100,000 or so clones, roughly 80% being singletons. The V and J genes are TRBV4-1 and TRBJ2-2; D uncertain. The TCR originated in a man between 65 and 85 years old with active or convalescent COVID-19. Sequenced input: peripheral blood. The CDR3 DNA sequence: TGCGCCAGCAGCCAAGATTCCGCGTACACCGGGGAGCTGTTTTTT. It translates to CASSQDSAYTGELFF.